Following are 30 T cell receptor beta chains from one sample sequenced in a study of OX40 agonist ivuxolimab in advanced cancers. The table came from immunoSEQ multiplex PCR; TCRdb's copy has only in-frame clones and leaves some out. The sample consists of about 38,000 clones, roughly 90% of them appearing once. This material consisted of CD4+ or CD8+ T cells sorted from blood, taken in a trial of the OX40 agonist ivuxolimab. Receptors were obtained from an adult with an advanced solid tumor such as melanoma, head and neck, liver or kidney cancer.

The chain combines TRBV27 with TRBJ1-6; D is ambiguous. The length of the CDR3 is 16 residues. The germline V gene has CDR1 MNHEY and CDR2 SMNVEV (reference sequence). V lost 2 bases and J lost 7, with 15 bases in between. The CDR3 reads CASSLGIPRRNSPLHF. DNA for the CDR3: TGTGCCAGCAGTTTAGGGATCCCCCGGAGGAATTCACCCCTCCACTTT.

The chain couples TRBV13 to TRBJ1-1; no firm D call. V was trimmed by 8 bases and J by 5 bases, leaving 18 bases between them. CDR3 length: 14 amino acids. Germline V lookup: CDR1 PRHDT, CDR2 FYEKMQ (reference sequence). CDR3 residues: CASFPLRGGTEAFF. The DNA for the CDR3 is TGTGCCAGCTTCCCCCTAAGAGGAGGGACTGAAGCTTTCTTT.

The chain recombines TRBV19 with TRBJ2-3, with TRBD2 identical over 10 bases. The CDR3 sequence is 16 residues long. Germline CDR1 reads LNHDA; CDR2 reads SQIVND (reference sequence). The V gene end was trimmed by 11 bases and the J gene end by 1 base; junction bases not matched to a gene: 12. Written as DNA, the CDR3 is TGTGCCGCCGGGACTAGCGTATCCCTAGGCACAGATACGCAGTATTTT. Its translation is CAAGTSVSLGTDTQYF.

This rearrangement joins TRBV11-2 to TRBJ2-1; 11 positions agree with TRBD2. V lost 6 bases and J lost 1; bases outside the gene matches: 5. Germline CDR1 is SGHAT and CDR2 is FQNNGV. The CDR3 contains 16 residues. The CDR3 reads CASSRLAGGSYNEQFF. DNA of the CDR3: TGTGCCAGCAGTCGTCTAGCGGGAGGATCCTACAATGAGCAGTTCTTC.

This chain connects TRBV4-3 to TRBJ1-1, with TRBD1 as a possible D gene (5 bases). The V gene lost 1 base and the J gene lost 3 bases, with 15 bases spanning the gap. CDR1 LGHNA and CDR2 YSLEER come from the germline V gene. The CDR3 is 16 residues long. CDR3 amino acids: CASSQGAGGDYTEAFF. CDR3 coding DNA: TGCGCCAGCAGCCAAGGGGCCGGGGGGGACTACACTGAAGCTTTCTTT.

The rearrangement joins TRBV6-5 to TRBJ2-1, with TRBD2 matching 13 bases. Trimming cost V 5 bases and J 3 bases; bases outside gene matches: 1. CDR1 is MNHEY, CDR2 SVGAGI, per germline. The CDR3 covers 15 residues. CDR3 residues: CASSRTSGGYNEQFF. In DNA form, the CDR3 reads TGTGCCAGCAGTCGGACTAGCGGGGGCTACAATGAGCAGTTCTTC.

The J gene is TRBJ2-7, the V gene TRBV28; the D gene is possibly TRBD1 (5 bases). The germline V and J ends were trimmed by 5 bases and 3 bases, with 17 bases remaining between them. The germline gives CDR1 MDHEN, CDR2 SYDVKM. The CDR3 totals 15 residues. This CDR3 is CASSGVGALLYEQYV. In DNA form, the CDR3 reads TGTGCCAGCAGTGGGGTAGGGGCCCTCCTCTACGAGCAGTACGTC.

This rearrangement joins TRBV21-1 to TRBJ1-5; the table's TRBD1 call for D was not verified on the DNA. TRBV21-1 is reported as a pseudogene. The CDR3 is made up of 17 amino acids. The chain's CDR3 is CASSKDRTGGGNQPQHF. CDR3 nucleotides: TGTGCCAGCAGCAAAGACAGGACAGGGGGCGGCAATCAGCCCCAGCATTTT.

The chain carries TRBV28 and TRBJ2-1; 12 bases are shared with TRBD2. The CDR3 sequence is 15 residues long. Germline lookup yields CDR1 MDHEN and CDR2 SYDVKM. Losses at the gene ends were 7 bases for V and 4 bases for J; bases not matched to a gene: 5. DNA for the CDR3: TGTGCCAGCACCTTGGGACTAGCGGGTTACAATGAGCAGTTCTTC. This codes for CASTLGLAGYNEQFF. The full variable domain, in which reference TRBV28 and TRBJ2-1 provide the parts outside the CDR3, is DVKVTQSSRYLVKRTGEKVFLECVQDMDHENMFWYRQDPGLGLRLIYFSYDVKMKEKGDIPEGYSVSREKKERFSLILESASTNQTSMYLCASTLGLAGYNEQFFGPGTRLTVL.

This clone was detected once. This rearrangement joins TRBV19 to TRBJ2-2; D gene uncertain. The CDR3 runs to 14 residues. The germline CDR1 and CDR2 sequences are LNHDA and SQIVND (reference sequence). Trimming cost V 3 bases and J 4 bases, with 9 bases left between them. The CDR3 here is CASSIDISTGELFF. CDR3 nucleotide sequence: TGTGCCAGTAGTATCGACATTTCCACCGGGGAGCTGTTTTTT.

The chain has TRBV7-9 and TRBJ2-7, with 9 nucleotides matching TRBD1. V lost 4 bases to trimming and J lost 5 bases; unmatched junction nucleotides: 3. CDR3 length: 13 amino acids. Germline V gene data show CDR1 as SEHNR and CDR2 as FQNEAQ (reference sequence). This CDR3 is CASSWTGVDEQYV. Here the CDR3 DNA reads TGTGCCAGCAGCTGGACAGGGGTCGACGAGCAGTACGTC.

The CDR3 loop reads CASSPTGELFF. CDR3 DNA: TGTGCCAGCAGTCCAACGGGTGAGCTGTTTTTT. V gene TRBV6-1 combines with J gene TRBJ2-2, with D unclear. The germline V and J ends were trimmed by 5 bases and 11 bases, with 9 bases remaining between them. This CDR3 is 11 amino acids long. The germline gives CDR1 MNHNS, CDR2 SASEGT.

This rearrangement joins TRBV7-9 to TRBJ2-2, with TRBD1 as a possible D gene (6 bases). This CDR3 region has 18 residues. V was pared by 1 base and J by 1 base, with 16 bases between. The germline gives CDR1 SEHNR, CDR2 FQNEAQ (reference sequence). The CDR3: CASSLVGELGGNTGELFF. In nucleotides, the CDR3 is TGTGCCAGCAGCTTAGTCGGGGAGTTAGGGGGGAACACCGGGGAGCTGTTTTTT. Filled out from reference TRBV7-9 and TRBJ2-2, the complete variable domain reads DTGVSQNPRHKITKRGQNVTFRCDPISEHNRLYWYRQTLGQGPEFLTYFQNEAQLEKSRLLSDRFSAERPKGSFSTLEIQRTEQGDSAMYLCASSLVGELGGNTGELFFGEGSRLTVL.

The rearrangement links TRBV7-9 to TRBJ1-3; D remains ambiguous. Germline CDR1 is SEHNR and CDR2 is FQNEAQ (reference sequence). CDR3 length: 11 residues. The chain's CDR3 is CTLGSGNTIYF. CDR3 DNA: TGTACCTTGGGCTCTGGAAACACCATATATTTT.

The table lists this clone with a few counts. The chain is built from TRBV5-4 and TRBJ1-4; no definite D call. This CDR3 comprises 15 residues. Trimming cost V 1 base and J 8 bases, with 15 bases left between them. Germline CDR1 SGHNT, CDR2 YYREEE (reference sequence). CDR3 DNA: TGTGCCAGCAGCTTGCGACGGGGTAGGGTCGAAAAACTGTTTTTT. It yields the protein CASSLRRGRVEKLFF.

The rearrangement uses TRBV2 and TRBJ2-5; 15 nucleotides line up with TRBD2. The CDR3 has 17 residues. CDR1 is SNHLY, CDR2 FYNNEI, per germline. V trimming: 4 bases; J trimming: 4 bases; junction bases outside the gene matches: 7. The CDR3 reads CASSGWTSGRAAETQYF. The CDR3 DNA is TGTGCCAGCAGTGGGTGGACTAGCGGGAGGGCCGCAGAGACCCAGTACTTC. The full variable domain, its missing parts supplied by reference TRBV2 and TRBJ2-5, is EPEVTQTPSHQVTQMGQEVILRCVPISNHLYFYWYRQILGQKVEFLVSFYNNEISEKSEIFDDQFSVERPDGSNFTLKIRSTKLEDSAMYFCASSGWTSGRAAETQYFGPGTRLLVL.

V and J are TRBV6-5 and TRBJ2-6; the D is unclear. Germline V gene lookup returns CDR1 MNHEY and CDR2 SVGAGI. The CDR3 is made up of 15 amino acids. Between the trimmed V and J ends, which lost 5 bases and 1 base, there was a span of 9 bases. In DNA form, the CDR3 reads TGTGCCAGCAGTCCCTTCAGATCTGGGGCCAACGTCCTGACTTTC. Translating gives CASSPFRSGANVLTF.

V usage is TRBV9 and J usage is TRBJ2-3; D tentatively fits TRBD1 or TRBD2 (5 bases each). The CDR3 covers 15 residues. The germline V gene encodes CDR1 SGDLS and CDR2 YYNGEE. Trimming removed 0 bases from V and 3 bases from J, with 11 bases in between. The CDR3 coding sequence is TGTGCCAGCAGCGTAGATGGGGGAGTGACAGATACGCAGTATTTT. This gives the protein CASSVDGGVTDTQYF.

This sequence joins TRBV6-7 and TRBJ2-7; 10 positions agree with TRBD1. TRBV6-7 is an ORF for which the function is uncertain. Losses at the gene ends were 6 bases for V and 4 bases for J; bases not matched to a gene: 6. The CDR3 contains 14 residues. Here the CDR3 DNA reads TGTGCCAGCAGGAGGACAGGGGGTCTTTACGAGCAGTACTTC. Translated: CASRRTGGLYEQYF.

A word on this clone: In the same sample, other DNA sequences code for this CDR3. This chain connects TRBV4-1 to TRBJ2-1, with 10 bases matching TRBD2. V was clipped by 0 bases and J by 4 bases; unmatched bases: 3. The CDR3 length is 16 residues. The germline V gene encodes CDR1 MGHRA and CDR2 YSYEKL. The chain's CDR3 is CASSQDGLADYNEQFF. The CDR3 DNA reads as TGCGCCAGCAGCCAAGATGGACTAGCGGATTACAATGAGCAGTTCTTC.

The chain is built from TRBV27 and TRBJ2-2; maybe TRBD1 (6 bases). CDR3 size: 14 residues. V was trimmed by 6 bases and J by 4 bases, leaving 12 bases between them. From germline, CDR1 is MNHEY and CDR2 SMNVEV (reference sequence). The DNA for the CDR3 is TGTGCCAGCAGGCTGTTAGGGGGCACCGGGGAGCTGTTTTTT. It codes for CASRLLGGTGELFF.

The chain links TRBV7-9 to TRBJ2-5, with D possibly TRBD2 on 6 matching bases. The CDR3 extends over 15 amino acids. V gave up 5 bases and J gave up 5 bases, with 18 bases separating them. Germline CDR1 and CDR2: SEHNR and FQNEAQ (reference sequence). The CDR3 region is CASSGGLPEKETQYF. The CDR3 DNA reads TGTGCCAGCAGCGGAGGACTACCCGAGAAGGAGACCCAGTACTTC.

The rearrangement uses TRBV19 and TRBJ1-5, with no clear D. The CDR3 contains 16 residues. Deletions cut 3 bases from V and 3 bases from J, with 15 bases between. Germline lookup yields CDR1 LNHDA and CDR2 SQIVND (reference sequence). The CDR3 sequence: CASSMNGFDSNQPQHF. In nucleotides, the CDR3 is TGTGCCAGTAGTATGAATGGATTTGACTCCAATCAGCCCCAGCATTTT.

The V and J genes are TRBV9 and TRBJ1-3; D is unclear. This CDR3 has 14 amino acids. V was trimmed by 4 bases and J by 3 bases, leaving 11 bases between them. Per germline, CDR1 SGDLS and CDR2 YYNGEE. The CDR3: CASSPRLVGNTIYF. CDR3 in DNA: TGTGCCAGCAGCCCCAGGTTGGTTGGAAACACCATATATTTT.

CDR3 bases: TGTGCCAGCAGCCTCAAGGGAGGGTGGGAAAATGAGCAGTTCTTC. This encodes CASSLKGGWENEQFF. The V and J genes are TRBV7-3 and TRBJ2-1; the match to TRBD2 covers 7 bases. With V trimmed by 5 bases and J by 7 bases, 11 bases remained unmatched. CDR3 length: 15 amino acids. CDR1 SGHTA and CDR2 FQGTGA come from the germline V gene.

The chain has TRBV6-4 and TRBJ1-1; D not resolved. V lost 4 bases, J lost 3 bases, and 6 bases lay in between. The CDR3 is 12 residues long. Germline-derived CDR1 and CDR2 are MRHNA and SNTAGT. The DNA for the CDR3 is TGTGCCAGCAGTGCTCGCCACACTGAAGCTTTCTTT. It specifies CASSARHTEAFF.

This sequence joins TRBV5-4 and TRBJ2-1; 14 positions match TRBD2. The CDR3 is 17 residues long. Germline-derived CDR1 and CDR2 are SGHNT and YYREEE (reference sequence). The V gene end was trimmed by 2 bases and the J gene end by 9 bases; junction bases not matched to a gene: 10. CDR3 region: CASSFSTSGRARSEQFF. Here the CDR3 DNA reads TGTGCCAGCAGCTTTTCGACTAGCGGGAGGGCAAGGAGTGAGCAGTTCTTC.

This chain uses TRBV5-8 with TRBJ1-1; D is unresolved. From germline, CDR1 is SGHTS and CDR2 YDEGEE. Trimming took 2 bases from V and 0 from J, leaving 11 bases between them. The CDR3 extends over 15 amino acids. The CDR3 region has the DNA TGTGCCAGCAGCTTCGTGTACGAAATGAACACTGAAGCTTTCTTT. Residues: CASSFVYEMNTEAFF. Combining the CDR3 with reference TRBV5-8 and TRBJ1-1 gives the whole variable domain EAGVTQSPTHLIKTRGQQATLRCSPISGHTSVYWYQQALGLGLQFLLWYDEGEERNRGNFPPRFSGRQFPNYSSELNVNALELEDSALYLCASSFVYEMNTEAFFGQGTRLTVV.

This chain joins TRBV6-5 and TRBJ1-1, with D possibly TRBD1 on 5 matching bases. Trimming left V 9 bases short and J 4 bases short, with 18 bases between. The CDR3 has 14 amino acids. From germline, CDR1 is MNHEY and CDR2 SVGAGI. The CDR3 sequence is CASIAGTGGTEAFF. The CDR3, as DNA: TGTGCCAGTATAGCCGGGACGGGCGGCACTGAAGCTTTCTTT.

This chain links TRBV5-5 with TRBJ2-7; 10 bases match TRBD2. V gave up 4 bases and J gave up 0 bases; unmatched junction bases: 4. CDR3 size: 15 residues. From germline, CDR1 is SGHKS and CDR2 YYEKEE (reference sequence). The CDR3 loop is CASSTSGTGSYEQYV. DNA of the CDR3: TGTGCCAGCAGCACTAGCGGGACAGGCTCCTACGAGCAGTACGTC.